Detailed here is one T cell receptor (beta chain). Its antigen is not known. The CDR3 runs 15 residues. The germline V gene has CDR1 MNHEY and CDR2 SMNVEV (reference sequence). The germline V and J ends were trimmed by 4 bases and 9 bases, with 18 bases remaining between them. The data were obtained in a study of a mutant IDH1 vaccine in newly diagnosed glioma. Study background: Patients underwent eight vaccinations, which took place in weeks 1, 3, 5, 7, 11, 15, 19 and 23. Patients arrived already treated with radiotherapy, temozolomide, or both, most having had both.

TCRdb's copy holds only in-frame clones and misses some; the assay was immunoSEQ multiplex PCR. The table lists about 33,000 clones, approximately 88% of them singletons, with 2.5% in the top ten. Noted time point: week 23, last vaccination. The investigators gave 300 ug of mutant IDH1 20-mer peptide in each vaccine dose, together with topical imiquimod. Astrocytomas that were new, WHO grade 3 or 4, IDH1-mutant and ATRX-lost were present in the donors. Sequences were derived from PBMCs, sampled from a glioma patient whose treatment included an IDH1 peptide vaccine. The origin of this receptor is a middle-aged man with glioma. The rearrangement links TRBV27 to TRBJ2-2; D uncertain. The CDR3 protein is CASSSFGWSARELFF. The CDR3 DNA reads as TGTGCCAGCAGTTCCTTCGGATGGAGCGCCCGGGAGCTGTTTTTT.